A selection of T cell receptor beta chains follows, all from one sample in a study of T-cell memory formation after mild COVID-19. TCRdb used MiXCR to reprocess the 5' RACE reads, holding one entry per CDR3 protein. The sample holds about 410,000 distinct CDR3 sequences; 20% to 30% are singletons and the top ten take about an eighth. Sequencing was performed on PBMCs or a T cell subset sorted from them (not recorded which). These receptors were obtained from an adult woman who had mild COVID-19 (a few samples of this study predate the infection). Cell type and time point are not known. Each CDR3 is given with its conserved first and last residue. The D gene is left open where the match is weak. Part of the rows lack a size; the others show once, few, many or a class for expanded clones.

TRBV6-1	NA	TRBJ2-7	few	TGTGCCAGCAGGCTCCATGCTTCTGGCGGGATCGAGCAGTACTTC	CASRLHASGGIEQYF
TRBV5-1	TRBD1	TRBJ2-2	NA	TGCGCCAGCAGCTTGGCCGAGGCCGGGACAGGCGGGGAGCTGTTTTTT	CASSLAEAGTGGELFF
TRBV18	NA	TRBJ2-1	few	TGTGCCAGCTCTGATTGGGGGACAAAATCCTACAATGAGCAGTTCTTC	CASSDWGTKSYNEQFF
TRBV18	NA	TRBJ2-7	NA	TGTGCCAGCTCACTTCCCTCGGGGGGCGCGAGGTACGAGCAGTACTTC	CASSLPSGGARYEQYF
TRBV5-1	TRBD1	TRBJ1-1	NA	TGCGCCAGCAGCCTAGGACAGGGGGCTCGGGTAGACACTGAAGCTTTCTTT	CASSLGQGARVDTEAFF
TRBV12-3/TRBV12-4	NA	TRBJ2-3	NA	TGTGCCAGCAGTTTCGGGGTTCCGCAGTATTTT	CASSFGVPQYF
TRBV24-1	NA	TRBJ1-5	NA	TGTGCCACCAGTGACTCGACAGGAATCAATCAGCCCCAGCATTTT	CATSDSTGINQPQHF
TRBV6-6	NA	TRBJ1-2	NA	TGTGCCAGCAGTTACGGTCACACCGGGGATGGCTACACCTTC	CASSYGHTGDGYTF
TRBV12-3/TRBV12-4	TRBD2	TRBJ2-3	NA	TGTGCCAGCAGCCCCCCGGGAGGGTTCGCAGATACGCAGTATTTT	CASSPPGGFADTQYF
TRBV20-1	NA	TRBJ1-2	NA	TGCAGTGCTAGAGGCAGGGTGGGCTACACCTTC	CSARGRVGYTF
TRBV7-9	NA	TRBJ2-3	few	TGTGCCAGCAGCTTAAACAGGACTGAGCGCACAGATACGCAGTATTTT	CASSLNRTERTDTQYF
TRBV10-3	TRBD1	TRBJ1-1	NA	TGTGCCATCAGTGAGGACGGAGGGGGCGCTGAAGCTTTCTTT	CAISEDGGGAEAFF
TRBV6-5	NA	TRBJ2-3	many	TGTGCCAGCAGTGACACAGATACGCAGTATTTT	CASSDTDTQYF
TRBV4-1	NA	TRBJ2-5	NA	TGCGCCAGCAGCCAAGCGAACTGGGGCCGAGAGACCCAGTACTTC	CASSQANWGRETQYF
TRBV5-5	NA	TRBJ2-4	many	TGTGCCAGCAGCTTGGGATGGCAGGTCCTGAGGAACATTCAGTACTTC	CASSLGWQVLRNIQYF
TRBV20-1	NA	TRBJ1-2	NA	TGCAGTGCTAGTGCAGGGGCCCGCTATGGCTACACCTTC	CSASAGARYGYTF
TRBV7-6	TRBD1	TRBJ1-2	NA	TGTGCCAGCAGCTTATACAGGGGGGGAATCTATGGCTACACCTTC	CASSLYRGGIYGYTF
TRBV7-3	TRBD1	TRBJ2-1	NA	TGTGCCAGCAGCTTACGCGACAGGGGGCCTGAGCAGTTCTTC	CASSLRDRGPEQFF
TRBV7-3	TRBD2	TRBJ2-1	once	TGTGCCAGCAGCCCACGGGGACTAGCGGGTGAGCAGTTCTTC	CASSPRGLAGEQFF
TRBV6-1	NA	TRBJ2-1	NA	TGTGCCAGCGGATTAGGGGGCTCCTACAATGAGCAGTTCTTC	CASGLGGSYNEQFF
TRBV7-9	TRBD2	TRBJ2-7	NA	TGTGCCAGCACCCCGACTAGCGGGAGGAACGAGCAGTACTTC	CASTPTSGRNEQYF
TRBV23-1	NA	TRBJ2-6	NA	TGCGCCAGCAGTCAATCTGGTAATGATCGTGGGGCTGGGGCCAACGTCCTGACTTTC	CASSQSGNDRGAGANVLTF
TRBV3-1	NA	TRBJ2-2	many	TGTGCCAGCAGCCACGGTTTGGGTCAGCTTGACACCGGGGAGCTGTTTTTT	CASSHGLGQLDTGELFF
TRBV7-9	NA	TRBJ2-7	few	TGTGCCAGCAGCTTGTCTTCTAGCGCTGGGGAGCAGTACTTC	CASSLSSSAGEQYF
TRBV29-1	NA	TRBJ2-7	NA	TGCAGCGTTGGGAAGGGAGCGGTATTCTACGAGCAGTACTTC	CSVGKGAVFYEQYF
TRBV25-1	NA	TRBJ1-2	NA	TGTGCCAGCAGTGAAGTAGACCTTAACTATGGCTACACCTTC	CASSEVDLNYGYTF
TRBV27	NA	TRBJ1-5	few	TGTGCCAGCAGTTTAGGGGGGGGAAGACAGCCCCAGCATTTT	CASSLGGGRQPQHF
TRBV28	NA	TRBJ1-1	NA	TGTGCCAGCAGTTCAAGGCGGAGGGAAAGCACTGAAGCTTTCTTT	CASSSRRRESTEAFF
TRBV6-6	TRBD2	TRBJ2-5	NA	TGTGCCAGCAGTCGGACTAGCGGCACCCCCAAAGAGACCCAGTACTTC	CASSRTSGTPKETQYF
TRBV12-3/TRBV12-4	TRBD1	TRBJ2-7	few	TGTGCCAGCAGCGCCGGGACAGTGGGAGAGCAGTACTTC	CASSAGTVGEQYF
TRBV7-9	TRBD1	TRBJ1-6	NA	TGTGCCAGCAGCTTACAGGGGGGCAAAGGATCACCCCTCCACTTT	CASSLQGGKGSPLHF
TRBV6-5	TRBD1	TRBJ1-1	NA	TGTGCCAGCAGTTACTTGTACAGGGGGCGCATTACTGAAGCTTTCTTT	CASSYLYRGRITEAFF
TRBV7-2	NA	TRBJ1-1	few	TGTGCCAGCAGCGTACGGACTGGGAACACTGAAGCTTTCTTT	CASSVRTGNTEAFF
TRBV5-1	NA	TRBJ2-7	NA	TGCGCCAGCAGCGTCACCGGGGACTTAAGCGAGCAGTACTTC	CASSVTGDLSEQYF
TRBV4-2	NA	TRBJ2-2	NA	TGTGCCAGCGGAGAAGGAGTAGCGGAGACCGGGGAGCTGTTTTTT	CASGEGVAETGELFF
TRBV7-9	NA	TRBJ2-7	few	TGTGCCAGCAGCCTATCCGACGAGCAGTACTTC	CASSLSDEQYF
TRBV24-1	TRBD2	TRBJ2-3	few	TGTGCCACCAGTGCCCTGACTAGCGGTACGCAGTATTTT	CATSALTSGTQYF
TRBV28	NA	TRBJ1-1	NA	TGTGCCAGCAGTTTGGTCTACACTGAAGCTTTCTTT	CASSLVYTEAFF
TRBV7-9	TRBD2	TRBJ2-5	few	TGTGCCAGCAGTCCAGGACTAGCGGGAGGGCCAGAGACCCAGTACTTC	CASSPGLAGGPETQYF
TRBV20-1	NA	TRBJ2-7	many	TGCAGTGCTCTGAGGGGGGGGTCCAGCTACGAGCAGTACTTC	CSALRGGSSYEQYF
TRBV19	NA	TRBJ2-7	NA	TGTGCCAGTAGTATTTGGACGGGTACCTACGAGCAGTACTTC	CASSIWTGTYEQYF
TRBV10-2	TRBD2	TRBJ2-5	few	TGCGCCAGCAAGGCTAGCGGGGACCAAGAGACCCAGTACTTC	CASKASGDQETQYF
TRBV30	NA	TRBJ1-1	NA	TGTGCCTGGGGCCTACAGGTTACTGAAGCTTTCTTT	CAWGLQVTEAFF
TRBV20-1	NA	TRBJ1-2	NA	TGCAGTGCCTCAGAGGGGGGCAGGGAGCACGGCTACACCTTC	CSASEGGREHGYTF
TRBV7-2	NA	TRBJ2-5	NA	TGTGCCAGCAGCCCCGGAGAGGGGCTGGTAGAGACCCAGTACTTC	CASSPGEGLVETQYF
TRBV29-1	NA	TRBJ2-1	NA	TGCAGCGTTGAAGATTGGACGGGAGAGTATGAGCAGTTCTTC	CSVEDWTGEYEQFF
TRBV15	TRBD1	TRBJ2-5	few	TGTGCCACCAGCAGAGAGACAGGGGCGCGGGAGACCCAGTACTTC	CATSRETGARETQYF
TRBV3-1	TRBD1	TRBJ1-2	NA	TGTGCCAGCAGCCAAGATTGGGGGACAGGGAACCGCTATGGCTACACCTTC	CASSQDWGTGNRYGYTF
TRBV5-1	TRBD2	TRBJ2-7	few	TGCGCCAGCAGCTCCCTAGCGGGGGACTCCTACGAGCAGTACTTC	CASSSLAGDSYEQYF
TRBV13	TRBD2	TRBJ2-1	few	TGTGCCAGCAGCTATATACGGGAGGGCAATGAGCAGTTCTTC	CASSYIREGNEQFF
TRBV7-3	NA	TRBJ2-1	few	TGTGCCAGCAGCTCTACAGGGTCCTACAATGAGCAGTTCTTC	CASSSTGSYNEQFF
TRBV4-2	NA	TRBJ2-3	NA	TGTGCCAGCAGCCAAGGCCTCTCAGGCACAGATACGCAGTATTTT	CASSQGLSGTDTQYF
TRBV24-1	TRBD1	TRBJ2-3	few	TGTGCCACCAGTGAGCCGGGACAGGGGGGCACAGATACGCAGTATTTT	CATSEPGQGGTDTQYF
TRBV7-8	TRBD1	TRBJ2-7	few	TGTGCCAGCAGCCGGACAGGGGCGGGATACGAGCAGTACTTC	CASSRTGAGYEQYF
TRBV7-6	NA	TRBJ2-3	NA	TGTGCCAGCAGCTTAGCGGAGCGGATGCGTGGGGATACGCAGTATTTT	CASSLAERMRGDTQYF